This T cell receptor (beta chain) was recorded in a study of beta chain features in type 1 diabetes. The study, taken as a whole, reports: Naive, central memory and regulatory TCRB repertoires appeared more similar among patients than healthy donors.

Every bit of the isolated RNA underwent reverse transcription, so sequencing read expressed TCRB transcripts. Sequenced by immunoSEQ multiplex PCR; TCRdb stores in-frame clones only, minus some. The profile covers about 150,000 clones, with roughly 10% appearing a single time and roughly 2% taken by the ten largest. The authors sorted CD4+ naive, central memory, regulatory and stem cell-like memory cells via CD45RO/CCR7/CD25/CD127/CD95/CD27. A remark on this clone: Its specificity is not known.

Sample: central memory CD4+ T cells from blood. The sequence was obtained from a man aged 18 to 29 in good health.

For the CDR3, the DNA is TGTGCCAGCTCACCACCCACAGGGCGGGAGACCCAGTACTTC. Its translation is CASSPPTGRETQYF. This sequence joins TRBV18 and TRBJ2-5, with a weak D call TRBD1 (6 bases). Germline CDR1 and CDR2: KGHSH and LQKENI. The V end was cut by 0 bases, the J end by 5 bases, with 10 bases between. This CDR3 has 14 residues.